These T cell receptor beta chains were read from a single sample in a study of CD8 T cells in ankylosing spondylitis. TCRdb passed the 5' RACE reads through MiXCR, listing each CDR3 protein once. The table includes 300,000 to 350,000 distinct CDR3 sequences, 11% detected once. The specimen sequenced was blood, either unsorted or a sorted T cell fraction (not recorded which). The receptors here all came from a female donor with ankylosing spondylitis or in good health (not recorded which). The CDR3 runs from the conserved cysteine through the conserved F or W. A D gene is named only where the DNA matches it firmly. Only some rows state a clone size, as once, few, many or a class for expanded clones.

v_call: TRBV7-2
d_call: NA
clone_size: many
j_call: TRBJ2-2
cdr3_aa: CASSLSRTATGELFF
cdr3_nt: TGTGCCAGCAGCTTATCTCGGACAGCCACCGGGGAGCTGTTTTTT

v_call: TRBV19
d_call: NA
clone_size: many
j_call: TRBJ1-1
cdr3_aa: CASRTTLNTEAFF
cdr3_nt: TGTGCCAGTCGGACAACCTTGAACACTGAAGCTTTCTTT

v_call: TRBV3-1
d_call: NA
clone_size: many
j_call: TRBJ2-7
cdr3_aa: CASGEGFYEQYF
cdr3_nt: TGTGCCAGCGGAGAAGGATTTTACGAGCAGTACTTC

v_call: TRBV5-1
d_call: NA
clone_size: many
j_call: TRBJ1-4
cdr3_aa: CASSWISTNEKLFF
cdr3_nt: TGCGCCAGCAGCTGGATTTCAACTAATGAAAAACTGTTTTTT

v_call: TRBV5-1
d_call: TRBD2
clone_size: many
j_call: TRBJ2-3
cdr3_aa: CACSRAAGITDTQYF
cdr3_nt: TGCGCCTGCTCCAGGGCAGCGGGGATCACAGATACGCAGTATTTT

v_call: TRBV7-2
d_call: NA
clone_size: many
j_call: TRBJ2-5
cdr3_aa: CASSAGQSETQYF
cdr3_nt: TGTGCCAGCAGCGCCGGTCAATCAGAGACCCAGTACTTC

v_call: TRBV3-1
d_call: NA
clone_size: many
j_call: TRBJ1-3
cdr3_aa: CASSQIYRSAVNTIYF
cdr3_nt: TGTGCCAGCAGCCAAATTTACAGGTCTGCTGTTAACACCATATATTTT

v_call: TRBV27
d_call: TRBD2
clone_size: few
j_call: TRBJ2-1
cdr3_aa: CASSSGTSGRDEQFF
cdr3_nt: TGTGCCAGCAGTTCCGGGACTAGCGGGAGGGATGAGCAGTTCTTC

v_call: TRBV12-3/TRBV12-4
d_call: TRBD2
clone_size: many
j_call: TRBJ2-7
cdr3_aa: CASSLSVTSTYF
cdr3_nt: TGTGCCAGCAGTTTAAGTGTGACTAGCACGTACTTC

v_call: TRBV20-1
d_call: NA
clone_size: many
j_call: TRBJ2-7
cdr3_aa: CSANPLQGSYTYEQYF
cdr3_nt: TGCAGTGCCAACCCCCTCCAGGGATCCTATACCTACGAGCAGTACTTC

v_call: TRBV5-1
d_call: NA
clone_size: many
j_call: TRBJ2-7
cdr3_aa: CASRSSIADSYEQYF
cdr3_nt: TGCGCCAGCAGGAGTTCTATCGCGGATTCCTACGAGCAGTACTTC

v_call: TRBV3-2
d_call: NA
clone_size: NA
j_call: TRBJ1-2
cdr3_aa: CACCQDRPLQARVYGYTF
cdr3_nt: TGTGCCTGCTGCCAAGATCGGCCCTTGCAGGCCCGGGTCTATGGCTACACCTTC

v_call: TRBV5-6
d_call: NA
clone_size: NA
j_call: TRBJ1-5
cdr3_aa: CASSRINNQPQHF
cdr3_nt: TGTGCCAGCAGCCGAATCAATAATCAGCCCCAGCATTTT

v_call: TRBV7-2
d_call: NA
clone_size: many
j_call: TRBJ1-1
cdr3_aa: CASSFTSTNTEAFF
cdr3_nt: TGTGCCAGCAGCTTTACATCCACGAACACTGAAGCTTTCTTT

v_call: TRBV27
d_call: NA
clone_size: many
j_call: TRBJ2-1
cdr3_aa: CASSPSPSYNEQFF
cdr3_nt: TGTGCCAGCAGTCCTAGCCCCTCCTACAATGAGCAGTTCTTC

v_call: TRBV10-3
d_call: TRBD2
clone_size: many
j_call: TRBJ2-3
cdr3_aa: CAAALGGVADTQYF
cdr3_nt: TGTGCCGCCGCACTCGGGGGGGTTGCAGATACGCAGTATTTT

v_call: TRBV5-1
d_call: NA
clone_size: many
j_call: TRBJ1-1
cdr3_aa: CASSWSEKEAFF
cdr3_nt: TGCGCCAGCAGCTGGAGTGAAAAAGAAGCTTTCTTT

v_call: TRBV5-1
d_call: NA
clone_size: many
j_call: TRBJ2-2
cdr3_aa: CASSLYRADTGELFF
cdr3_nt: TGCGCCAGCAGCTTGTACAGGGCGGACACCGGGGAGCTGTTTTTT

v_call: TRBV10-2
d_call: TRBD1
clone_size: many
j_call: TRBJ1-5
cdr3_aa: CASSESITGGSSNQPQHF
cdr3_nt: TGCGCCAGCAGTGAGTCGATTACAGGGGGTAGTAGCAATCAGCCCCAGCATTTT

v_call: TRBV7-9
d_call: NA
clone_size: NA
j_call: TRBJ2-7
cdr3_aa: CASSSPTGGVGAYEQYF
cdr3_nt: TGTGCCAGCAGCTCACCAACGGGGGGCGTAGGCGCCTACGAGCAGTACTTC

v_call: TRBV2
d_call: NA
clone_size: few
j_call: TRBJ1-1
cdr3_aa: CASSDSKGFTEAFF
cdr3_nt: TGTGCCAGCAGTGATAGTAAGGGGTTCACTGAAGCTTTCTTT

v_call: TRBV6-1
d_call: NA
clone_size: NA
j_call: TRBJ2-1
cdr3_aa: CASAGWEAGGYYNEQFF
cdr3_nt: TGTGCCAGCGCGGGGTGGGAGGCGGGTGGCTACTACAATGAGCAGTTCTTC

v_call: TRBV27
d_call: NA
clone_size: many
j_call: TRBJ2-3
cdr3_aa: CASKFPGAGEGGTQYF
cdr3_nt: TGTGCCAGCAAGTTTCCGGGGGCGGGAGAGGGAGGTACGCAGTATTTT

v_call: TRBV28
d_call: NA
clone_size: many
j_call: TRBJ2-1
cdr3_aa: CASSFLNRLVGNEQFF
cdr3_nt: TGTGCCAGCAGTTTCCTCAACAGACTAGTAGGCAATGAGCAGTTCTTC

v_call: TRBV12-3/TRBV12-4
d_call: NA
clone_size: NA
j_call: TRBJ1-5
cdr3_aa: CASSLGRVGSQPQHF
cdr3_nt: TGTGCCAGCAGTTTGGGCAGGGTTGGGAGTCAGCCCCAGCATTTT

v_call: TRBV7-2
d_call: NA
clone_size: many
j_call: TRBJ1-1
cdr3_aa: CASSLIVNTEAFF
cdr3_nt: TGTGCCAGCAGCTTAATTGTAAACACTGAAGCTTTCTTT

v_call: TRBV12-3/TRBV12-4
d_call: TRBD1
clone_size: many
j_call: TRBJ1-3
cdr3_aa: CASTFQQGVGGNTIYF
cdr3_nt: TGTGCCAGCACCTTCCAACAGGGGGTTGGTGGAAACACCATATATTTT

v_call: TRBV7-8
d_call: TRBD1
clone_size: NA
j_call: TRBJ1-5
cdr3_aa: CASGRGQGRIQPQHF
cdr3_nt: TGTGCCAGCGGACGGGGACAGGGGAGGATACAGCCCCAGCATTTT

v_call: TRBV5-1
d_call: NA
clone_size: many
j_call: TRBJ2-3
cdr3_aa: CASSSPDPSSQYF
cdr3_nt: TGCGCCAGCAGCTCCCCAGACCCCTCCTCGCAGTATTTT

v_call: TRBV7-3
d_call: NA
clone_size: NA
j_call: TRBJ1-2
cdr3_aa: CASRAFLYSLNYGYTF
cdr3_nt: TGTGCCAGCAGGGCCTTTCTATACAGCCTTAACTATGGCTACACCTTC

v_call: TRBV7-8
d_call: NA
clone_size: many
j_call: TRBJ1-5
cdr3_aa: CASSPGQTNQPQHF
cdr3_nt: TGTGCCAGCAGCCCCGGACAGACGAATCAGCCCCAGCATTTT

v_call: TRBV7-2
d_call: NA
clone_size: NA
j_call: TRBJ2-5
cdr3_aa: CASSLGSVGETQYF
cdr3_nt: TGTGCCAGCAGCTTGGGCAGTGTTGGGGAGACCCAGTACTTC

v_call: TRBV5-1
d_call: NA
clone_size: many
j_call: TRBJ2-2
cdr3_aa: CASSLEQVTGELFF
cdr3_nt: TGCGCCAGCAGCTTGGAACAGGTCACCGGGGAGCTGTTTTTT